Described below is a single T cell receptor beta chain sequence and its context. This entry comes from a study of PD-L1 blockade in urothelial cancer. Looked up from germline, CDR1 is LNHDA and CDR2 is SQIVND (reference sequence). The V end lost 7 bases, the J end lost 0 bases, and 12 bases lay between the germline ends. The CDR3 covers 15 residues. Using immunoSEQ multiplex PCR, the repertoire was profiled, and TCRdb retains in-frame clones only, with some absent. The profile shows some 76,000 clones, approximately 91% of them singletons. The patients' disease, urothelial carcinoma, was locally advanced or metastatic.

The chain links TRBV19 to TRBJ2-2; possible D gene TRBD1, 6 bases. The sequencing used PBMCs, collected around atezolizumab (anti-PD-L1) treatment. This sequence was found in a man in his 60s with urothelial cancer. In DNA form, the CDR3 reads TGTGCCAGTATTCGGGCAGGGGCGAACACCGGGGAGCTGTTTTTT. It yields the protein CASIRAGANTGELFF.